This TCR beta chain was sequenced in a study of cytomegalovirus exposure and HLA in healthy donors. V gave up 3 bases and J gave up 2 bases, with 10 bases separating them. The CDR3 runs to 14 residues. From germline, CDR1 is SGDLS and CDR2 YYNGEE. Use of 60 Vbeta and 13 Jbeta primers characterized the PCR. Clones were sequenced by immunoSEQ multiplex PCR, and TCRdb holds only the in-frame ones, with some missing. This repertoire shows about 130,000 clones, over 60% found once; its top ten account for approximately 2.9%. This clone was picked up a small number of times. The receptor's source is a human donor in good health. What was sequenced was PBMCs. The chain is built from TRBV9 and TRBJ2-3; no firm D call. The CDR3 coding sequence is TGTGCCAGCAGCGCCGGGTCCCACACAGATACGCAGTATTTT. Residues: CASSAGSHTDTQYF. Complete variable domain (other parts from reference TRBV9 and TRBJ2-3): DSGVTQTPKHLITATGQRVTLRCSPRSGDLSVYWYQQSLDQGLQFLIQYYNGEERAKGNILERFSAQQFPDLHSELNLSSLELGDSALYFCASSAGSHTDTQYFGPGTRLTVL.